This is a list of T cell receptor beta chains from one sample in a study of cytomegalovirus exposure and HLA in healthy donors. TCRdb's copy holds only in-frame clones and misses some; the assay was immunoSEQ multiplex PCR. In the table there are 150,000 to 200,000 clones, about 75% of which are singletons. The sequenced sample was PBMCs. The receptors come from a man younger than 30 in good health and CMV-seropositive. CDR3s include the opening cysteine and the closing phenylalanine or tryptophan. D genes are given only for firm matches. Not all rows give a size; the values are once, few, many and, for expanded clones, a class.

clone size,D gene,J gene,V gene,CDR3 protein,CDR3 DNA
-,-,TRBJ2-2,TRBV6-6,CASSGSDPGELFF,TGTGCCAGCAGCGGGAGTGACCCCGGGGAGCTGTTTTTT
-,-,TRBJ1-4,TRBV28,CASSSPTAKNNEKLFF,TGTGCCAGCAGTTCCCCGACAGCGAAGAATAATGAAAAACTGTTTTTT
-,-,TRBJ1-5,TRBV19,CASSIWGGNQPQHF,TGTGCCAGTAGTATATGGGGGGGCAATCAGCCCCAGCATTTT
-,-,TRBJ2-1,TRBV21-1,CASSRASGRGGEQFF,TGTGCCAGCAGCAGAGCTAGCGGGAGGGGCGGTGAGCAGTTCTTC
-,-,TRBJ2-3,TRBV2,CASSVRVRGSTDTQYF,TGTGCCAGCAGTGTCCGCGTAAGGGGAAGCACAGATACGCAGTATTTT
-,TRBD1,TRBJ1-1,TRBV29-1,CSVLRDREAFF,TGCAGCGTTTTACGGGACAGAGAAGCTTTCTTT
-,-,TRBJ2-6,TRBV7-3,CASSLDRDGANVLTF,TGTGCCAGCAGCCTGGACCGGGATGGGGCCAACGTCCTGACTTTC
-,-,TRBJ2-7,TRBV28,CASIRKQSYEQYF,TGTGCCAGCATTCGCAAGCAATCCTACGAGCAGTACTTC
-,TRBD1,TRBJ2-1,TRBV28,CASSFRQGEPYNEQFF,TGTGCCAGCAGTTTTAGACAGGGAGAACCCTACAATGAGCAGTTCTTC
-,TRBD2,TRBJ2-1,TRBV28,CASSSPTSGSGNEQFF,TGTGCCAGCAGCTCGCCGACTAGCGGGAGTGGGAATGAGCAGTTCTTC
once,-,TRBJ1-2,TRBV28,CASSSGLLYGYTF,TGTGCCAGCAGTTCCGGACTGCTCTATGGCTACACCTTC
-,TRBD2,TRBJ2-7,TRBV5-1,CASSLASGSVSYEQYF,TGCGCCAGCAGCTTGGCTAGCGGGAGTGTTAGTTACGAGCAGTACTTC
-,-,TRBJ1-3,TRBV6-5,CASSFTTGTGNTIYF,TGTGCCAGCAGTTTTACAACAGGGACTGGAAACACCATATATTTT
-,-,TRBJ2-4,TRBV29-1,CSVGGDIQYF,TGCAGCGTTGGCGGGGACATTCAGTACTTC
few,-,TRBJ1-2,TRBV28,CASASPASYTF,TGTGCCAGCGCTAGCCCCGCGAGCTACACCTTC
-,-,TRBJ1-2,TRBV27,CASSRGGVHGYTF,TGTGCCAGCAGTCGCGGCGGGGTCCATGGCTACACCTTC
-,-,TRBJ1-2,TRBV2,CATQGGVYGYTF,TGTGCTACCCAAGGAGGGGTCTATGGCTACACCTTC
-,TRBD2,TRBJ2-5,TRBV7-3,CASSIAAGLETQYF,TGTGCCAGCAGCATAGCAGCGGGATTAGAGACCCAGTACTTC
-,-,TRBJ1-2,TRBV19,CASSIKGYGYTF,TGTGCCAGTAGTATAAAGGGGTACGGCTACACCTTC
-,TRBD2,TRBJ2-3,TRBV15,CATSTQGTSGRDTQYF,TGTGCCACCAGCACCCAAGGGACTAGCGGGCGAGATACGCAGTATTTT
-,-,TRBJ2-2,TRBV7-9,CASSLRWGLAGELFF,TGTGCCAGCAGCCTAAGGTGGGGCCTTGCCGGGGAGCTGTTTTTT
-,TRBD1,TRBJ1-3,TRBV2,CASSEGQGTGNTIYF,TGTGCCAGCAGTGAGGGACAGGGTACCGGAAACACCATATATTTT
-,-,TRBJ2-2,TRBV12-5,CASGLAQNTGELFF,TGTGCTAGTGGTTTGGCACAGAACACCGGGGAGCTGTTTTTT
-,TRBD1,TRBJ2-3,TRBV7-6,CASSLGPGQGAADTQYF,TGTGCCAGCAGCTTAGGTCCGGGCCAGGGGGCCGCAGATACGCAGTATTTT
-,TRBD2,TRBJ2-1,TRBV7-8,CASSLWASGLDEQFF,TGTGCCAGCAGCTTATGGGCTAGCGGCTTGGATGAGCAGTTCTTC
-,TRBD2,TRBJ2-7,TRBV5-1,CASRINAGDSYEQYF,TGCGCCAGCCGTATAAATGCGGGAGATTCCTACGAGCAGTACTTC
-,-,TRBJ2-7,TRBV7-8,CASSEITGPASYEQYF,TGTGCCAGCAGCGAAATTACAGGTCCTGCTTCCTACGAGCAGTACTTC
-,-,TRBJ2-2,TRBV5-1,CASSSKQGTGELFF,TGCGCCAGCAGCTCGAAACAGGGTACCGGGGAGCTGTTTTTT
-,-,TRBJ2-1,TRBV19,CASSIPLVLGGGEQFF,TGTGCCAGTAGTATCCCCCTTGTTTTGGGAGGGGGTGAGCAGTTCTTC
-,TRBD1,TRBJ1-4,TRBV2,CAGREGTVEKLFF,TGTGCCGGCAGGGAGGGGACAGTTGAAAAACTGTTTTTT
few,TRBD2,TRBJ2-1,TRBV10-3,CAISESVGRGFNEQFF,TGTGCCATCAGTGAGTCGGTCGGGAGGGGTTTTAATGAGCAGTTCTTC
-,-,TRBJ2-1,TRBV4-1,CASSQAYPAERDEQFF,TGCGCCAGCAGCCAAGCATACCCAGCGGAACGGGATGAGCAGTTCTTC
-,TRBD2,TRBJ2-1,TRBV5-1,CASSLVASGSLSNEQFF,TGCGCCAGCAGCTTGGTGGCTAGCGGGAGTCTTTCCAATGAGCAGTTCTTC
-,TRBD2,TRBJ2-7,TRBV10-2,CASTQGSSGTSYEQYF,TGCGCCAGCACCCAGGGGTCTAGCGGGACCTCCTACGAGCAGTACTTC
-,TRBD1,TRBJ2-7,TRBV27,CASSLTGAMPEQYF,TGTGCCAGCAGTTTGACAGGGGCGATGCCCGAGCAGTACTTC
-,-,TRBJ2-5,TRBV29-1,CSVGGGGQETQYF,TGCAGCGTTGGCGGAGGAGGCCAAGAGACCCAGTACTTC
-,TRBD2,TRBJ2-3,TRBV2,CASRASGKTQYF,TGTGCCAGCAGAGCTAGCGGGAAGACGCAGTATTTT